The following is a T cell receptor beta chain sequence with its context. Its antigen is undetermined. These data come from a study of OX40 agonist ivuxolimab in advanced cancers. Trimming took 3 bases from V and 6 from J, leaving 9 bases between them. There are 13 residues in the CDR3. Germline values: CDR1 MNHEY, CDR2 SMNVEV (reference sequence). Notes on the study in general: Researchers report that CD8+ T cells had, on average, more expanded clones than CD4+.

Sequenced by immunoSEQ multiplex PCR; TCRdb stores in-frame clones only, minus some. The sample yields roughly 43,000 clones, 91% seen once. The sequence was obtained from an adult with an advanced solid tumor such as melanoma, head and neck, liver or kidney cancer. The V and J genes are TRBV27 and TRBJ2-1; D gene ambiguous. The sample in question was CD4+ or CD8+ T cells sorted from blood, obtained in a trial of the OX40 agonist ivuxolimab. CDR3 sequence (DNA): TGTGCCAGCAGTTTGGACGGCGGCAATGAGCAGTTCTTC. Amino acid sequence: CASSLDGGNEQFF.